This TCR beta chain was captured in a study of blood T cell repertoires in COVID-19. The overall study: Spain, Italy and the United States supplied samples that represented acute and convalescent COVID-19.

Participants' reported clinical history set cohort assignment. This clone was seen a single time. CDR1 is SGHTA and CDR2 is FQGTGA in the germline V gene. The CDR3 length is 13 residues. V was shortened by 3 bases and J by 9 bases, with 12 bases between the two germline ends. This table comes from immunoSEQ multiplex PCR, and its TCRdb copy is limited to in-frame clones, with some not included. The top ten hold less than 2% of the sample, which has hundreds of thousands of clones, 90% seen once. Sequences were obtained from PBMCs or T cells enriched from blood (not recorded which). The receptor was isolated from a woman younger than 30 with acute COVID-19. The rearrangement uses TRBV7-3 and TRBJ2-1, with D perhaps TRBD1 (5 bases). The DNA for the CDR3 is TGTGCCAGCAGCTTCCAGCAGGGTAGTGAGCAGTTCTTC. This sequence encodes CASSFQQGSEQFF.